This T cell receptor (beta chain) was observed in a study of blood T cell repertoires in COVID-19. Study details: Sources were T cells, B-cell-depleted T cells, or PBMCs; the material itself was cDNA or gDNA.

The V gene's germline CDR1 is KGHSH and CDR2 LQKENI. This CDR3 is built from 14 residues. V shed 5 bases and J shed 3 bases, with 11 bases lying between them. Authors' methods: Amplification of reference gene primers provided the estimated nucleated cell counts. Using immunoSEQ multiplex PCR, the repertoire was profiled, and TCRdb retains in-frame clones only, with some absent. V, J and clone size are those of that table, while D and trimming were read from the DNA. The data show roughly 200,000 clones, with about 88% seen just once and about 6.8% held by the top ten. The sequenced sample consisted of peripheral blood. The gene calls are TRBV18 and TRBJ2-1; D ambiguous. The receptor was derived from a woman in her thirties or forties who had recovered from COVID-19. CDR3 protein: CASSMTSIYNEQFF. CDR3 DNA: TGTGCCAGCTCAATGACTTCGATCTACAATGAGCAGTTCTTC.